This note documents a single T cell receptor (beta chain) sequence. Production of TCR beta cDNA relied on 5'RACE template switching with UMIs. TCRdb re-called the 5' RACE reads and shows each CDR3 protein once, DNA omitted. The sample includes roughly 430,000 distinct CDR3 sequences. This sample stems from a study of T cells expressing NK-cell markers. CDR1 and CDR2 (germline): KGHSH, LQKENI. The CDR3 length is 13 residues. V is TRBV18 and J is TRBJ2-5. The sample comprised blood T cells: a sorted CD56 or NKG2C T cell subset, CD4+ or CD8+ T cells, or bulk PBMC T cells (not recorded which). The source is a woman between 18 and 70 years old in good health. This CDR3 is CASSPYSQETQYF.